Shown below are 2 T cell receptor beta chains from a single sample sequenced in a study of beta chain features in type 1 diabetes. Regarding the study as a whole: Among all four CD4+ subsets, Type 1 diabetes patients had TCRB CDR3s that were moderately but significantly shorter.

cDNA synthesis used the whole RNA isolate, giving expressed TCRB sequences. Sequencing used immunoSEQ multiplex PCR; TCRdb keeps in-frame clones, though not all of them. The table records roughly 140,000 clones, 10% of them present only once. No cognate antigen is known for these TCRs. Sequencing used central memory CD4+ T cells from blood. Receptors originate from a man aged 25 to 40 with type 1 diabetes.

The V call is TRBV2, the J call TRBJ2-1; 12 nucleotides line up with TRBD2. Germline V gives CDR1 SNHLY, CDR2 FYNNEI. The CDR3 runs to 15 residues. Trimming removed 6 bases from V and 6 bases from J; junction bases left unmatched: 6. CDR3 sequence: CASSKLTSGSNEQFF. The CDR3 bases are TGTGCCAGCAGCAAGTTGACTAGCGGGAGCAATGAGCAGTTCTTC. Looking up the rest from reference TRBV2 and TRBJ2-1 gives the full variable domain: EPEVTQTPSHQVTQMGQEVILRCVPISNHLYFYWYRQILGQKVEFLVSFYNNEISEKSEIFDDQFSVERPDGSNFTLKIRSTKLEDSAMYFCASSKLTSGSNEQFFGPGTRLTVL.

The chain uses TRBV7-8 and TRBJ2-2; 7 nucleotides align to TRBD1. CDR1 is SGHVS and CDR2 is FQNEAQ in the germline V gene. V lost 4 bases to trimming and J lost 4 bases; unmatched junction nucleotides: 6. This CDR3 contains 15 residues. The CDR3 spells CASSSGTVGTGELFF. The CDR3 nucleotides are TGTGCCAGCAGCTCCGGGACAGTAGGCACCGGGGAGCTGTTTTTT.